A selection of T cell receptor beta chains follows, all from one sample in a study of T-cell reconstitution after alpha-beta-depleted transplantation in children. TCRdb analysed the PCR reads with MiXCR anew, one entry per CDR3 protein. The sample holds 600,000 to 700,000 distinct CDR3 sequences; 16% are singletons and the top ten take over 0.95%. The sample consisted of PBMCs from the stem cell graft donor, taken from the stem cell graft. The origin of the receptors is a human donor who donated a stem cell graft to a child with acute myeloid leukemia. Both conserved end residues are part of each CDR3. A D gene is named only where the DNA matches it firmly. Not every row has a clone size; where given, it reads once, few, many or a size class.

abundance	d_gene	v_gene	j_gene	CDR3nt	CDR3aa
many	.	TRBV27	TRBJ2-6	TGTGCCTCCAAGCTGGGAGCCGGGGCCAACGTCCTGACTTTC	CASKLGAGANVLTF
many	.	TRBV29-1	TRBJ2-3	TGCAGCGTTGGCTCGGATCCGGCCAACCACTATTTT	CSVGSDPANHYF
many	.	TRBV20-1	TRBJ2-3	TGCAGTGCTAGAGATCGGCGGGGGCCTAGCACAGATACGCAGTATTTT	CSARDRRGPSTDTQYF
.	.	TRBV19	TRBJ1-5	TGTGCCAGTAGTGTTCAGATCGTTAGCAATCAGCCCCAGCATTTT	CASSVQIVSNQPQHF
.	.	TRBV27	TRBJ1-2	TGTGCCAGCAGTTTAAATCTGGGGCTCTATGGCTACACCTTC	CASSLNLGLYGYTF
many	.	TRBV20-1	TRBJ2-1	TGCAGTGCTAGAGGGAGCCTAGCGCCTCCGGGAAATGAGCAGTTCTTC	CSARGSLAPPGNEQFF
many	.	TRBV5-5	TRBJ1-5	TGTGCCAGCAGCCCGAGCGGTGGGAGCAATCAGCCCCAGCATTTT	CASSPSGGSNQPQHF
.	.	TRBV25-1	TRBJ1-6	TGTGCCAGCAGACAAGTTTCTAGCTCCTATAATTCACCCCTCCACTTT	CASRQVSSSYNSPLHF
.	.	TRBV2	TRBJ1-5	TGTGCCAGCAGACGAGGGAAGAGTCAGCCCCAGCATTTT	CASRRGKSQPQHF
.	.	TRBV10-3	TRBJ1-5	TGTGCCATCAGTGATTCACAGAATATCAATCAGCCCCAGCATTTT	CAISDSQNINQPQHF
few	.	TRBV14	TRBJ1-5	TGTGCCAGCAGCCAAGCAGGGTCCCAGCCCCAGCATTTT	CASSQAGSQPQHF